The T cell receptor (beta chain) under discussion was sequenced for a study of blood T cell repertoires in COVID-19. Study-wide background: COVID-19 samples collected from the United States, Italy and Spain covered acute and convalescent phases. The cDNA or gDNA used as material had been derived from T cells, B-cell-depleted T cells, or PBMCs.

The CDR3 consists of 15 residues. Germline-derived CDR1 and CDR2 are MNHEY and SVGEGT. V was clipped by 0 bases and J by 6 bases, with 14 bases between them. Seattle researchers signed up patients amid active infection and tracked them longitudinally. In the original processing: Amplification of reference gene primers provided the estimated nucleated cell counts. Assay used: immunoSEQ multiplex PCR; TCRdb lists only in-frame clones, some missing. From that table come the V and J calls and clone size; the DNA was used to work out D and trimming. The data show over 150,000 clones, about 88% seen once. The clonotype was recovered from a man aged 45 to 65 with COVID-19, enrolled during active disease. The sample was peripheral blood. The chain employs TRBV6-2 or TRBV6-3 and TRBJ1-1; D is uncertain. DNA of the CDR3: TGTGCCAGCAGTTACTCGACGACGCAGGTCCCTGAAGCTTTCTTT. It is translated as CASSYSTTQVPEAFF.